The T cell receptor beta chain described here comes from a study of CD8 T cells in ankylosing spondylitis. Study-level points and caveats: Blood from ankylosing spondylitis patients appeared to carry a characteristic eight-variant TCR beta motif.

This clonotype has more than one count but fewer than ten. Its antigen remains unknown. V lost 2 bases and J lost 15, with 15 bases in between. The V gene's germline CDR1 is SGHRS and CDR2 YFSETQ. CDR3 size: 12 residues. TCRdb analysed the 5' RACE reads with MiXCR anew, one entry per CDR3 protein. The profile shows about 88,000 distinct CDR3 sequences, 27% of them singletons. This chain links TRBV5-1 with TRBJ2-1, with D perhaps assigned TRBD1 or TRBD2 (5 bases each). The source is a male donor with ankylosing spondylitis or in good health (not recorded which). The source material was blood, either unsorted or a sorted T cell fraction (not recorded which). Here the CDR3 reads CASSLRPGGLFF. CDR3 nucleotide sequence: TGCGCCAGCAGCTTAAGGCCTGGGGGTCTGTTCTTC.